A single sample is the source of the 7 T cell receptor beta chains below, sequenced in a study of T cell repertoires in cytomegalovirus infection. No antigen is known for these receptors. TCRdb fed the reads into MiXCR, producing one record per CDR3 protein. Of under 120,000 distinct CDR3 sequences listed, roughly two fifths are singletons. The sample here was CD8+ T cells from cultured PBMCs, taken from culture after CMV antigen stimulation. These receptors were collected from a human donor in good health (CMV status not recorded). Some clones in this sample may be carry-over from other donors' samples.

The chain has TRBV6-5 and TRBJ2-7; D is uncertain. This CDR3 region has 16 residues. Trimming took 0 bases from V and 2 from J, leaving 14 bases between them. From germline, CDR1 is MNHEY and CDR2 SVGAGI. In nucleotides, the CDR3 is TGTGCCAGCAGTTACTCGCTGAGGAAATTGGCCTACGAGCAGTACTTC. Encoded protein: CASSYSLRKLAYEQYF.

The chain carries TRBV2 and TRBJ2-3; D is perhaps TRBD2 (5 bases). Per the germline V gene, CDR1 is SNHLY and CDR2 is FYNNEI. Trimming cost V 6 bases and J 0 bases, with 7 bases left between them. The CDR3 loop spans 13 amino acids. The CDR3 reads CASRPGSTDTQYF. DNA of the CDR3: TGTGCCAGCAGGCCGGGGAGCACAGATACGCAGTATTTT.

The chain combines TRBV12-3 or TRBV12-4 with TRBJ2-5, with 7 positions matching TRBD2. The CDR3 loop spans 13 amino acids. The V segment lost 6 bases and the J segment 4 bases; nucleotides outside the gene matches: 5. The CDR3 region has the DNA TGTGCCAGCAGCCGGGGACTACGAGAGACCCAGTACTTC. Translation gives CASSRGLRETQYF.

The chain couples TRBV7-4 to TRBJ1-1; 8 positions agree with TRBD1. Per germline, CDR1 SGHVT and CDR2 SQSDAQ. CDR3 size: 16 residues. With 4 bases clipped from V and 2 bases from J, the junction kept 9 bases outside the gene matches. The CDR3 region is CASSSHWTGINTEAFF. DNA of the CDR3: TGTGCCAGCAGCTCCCACTGGACAGGGATAAACACTGAAGCTTTCTTT.

V is TRBV7-6 and J is TRBJ2-3; 11 bases fit TRBD2. CDR1 and CDR2 from the germline V gene are SGHVS and FNYEAQ. V shed 3 bases, J shed 6 bases, and the junction held 5 bases outside the gene matches. The CDR3 contains 15 residues. CDR3 DNA: TGTGCCAGCAGCTTGGGGAGGACTAGCGGGGATACGCAGTATTTT. This encodes CASSLGRTSGDTQYF.

This clonotype was observed once. The rearrangement links TRBV12-3 or TRBV12-4 to TRBJ2-3, with a tentative D call TRBD2 (6 bases). The V gene lost 3 bases and the J gene lost 0 bases, with 22 bases spanning the gap. This CDR3 is built from 19 residues. CDR3 nucleotide sequence: TGTGCCAGCAGTTTTCGGCTAGCGCATTTTTCAACTAGCACAGATACGCAGTATTTT. Its protein product is CASSFRLAHFSTSTDTQYF.

This clonotype was recorded many times. The chain couples TRBV7-6 to TRBJ2-1; D is unclear. Trimming removed 5 bases from V and 7 bases from J, with 12 bases in between. CDR1 is SGHVS, CDR2 FNYEAQ, per germline. The CDR3 totals 13 residues. The CDR3: CASSLGAGNEQFF. CDR3 bases: TGTGCCAGCAGCCTTGGTGCCGGGAATGAGCAGTTCTTC.